The present T cell receptor beta chain was sequenced within a study of cytomegalovirus exposure and HLA in healthy donors. The PCR used 60 Vbeta and 13 Jbeta primers. Clones were read by immunoSEQ multiplex PCR, and TCRdb kept only the in-frame ones, dropping some. The sample records some 200,000 clones, roughly 80% being singletons. Regarding this clone: Its specificity is unknown.

The CDR3 is made up of 15 amino acids. The V gene end was trimmed by 0 bases and the J gene end by 5 bases; junction bases not matched to a gene: 2. CDR1 and CDR2 (germline): ENHRY, SYGVKD. Overall study findings and caveats: The authors assumed roughly uniform sequencing depth across donors for presence/absence analyses. According to an earlier analysis, most TCR beta V segments yielded productive rearrangements about 87% or about 30% of the time. As a later analysis showed, a missense DCLRE1C variant was linked to trimming of TCR beta V- and J-genes. TCR beta sequences reportedly predicted the HLA-A and HLA-B alleles of most subjects accurately.

The genes are TRBV10-3 and TRBJ1-5; 9 bases line up with TRBD1. The sequencing input was PBMCs. The TCR sequence derives from a woman aged 40 to 50 in good health and CMV-seronegative. The CDR3 DNA sequence: TGTGCCATCAGTGAGTCCGGACAGGGGCATCAGCCCCAGCATTTT. Translated, it gives CAISESGQGHQPQHF.